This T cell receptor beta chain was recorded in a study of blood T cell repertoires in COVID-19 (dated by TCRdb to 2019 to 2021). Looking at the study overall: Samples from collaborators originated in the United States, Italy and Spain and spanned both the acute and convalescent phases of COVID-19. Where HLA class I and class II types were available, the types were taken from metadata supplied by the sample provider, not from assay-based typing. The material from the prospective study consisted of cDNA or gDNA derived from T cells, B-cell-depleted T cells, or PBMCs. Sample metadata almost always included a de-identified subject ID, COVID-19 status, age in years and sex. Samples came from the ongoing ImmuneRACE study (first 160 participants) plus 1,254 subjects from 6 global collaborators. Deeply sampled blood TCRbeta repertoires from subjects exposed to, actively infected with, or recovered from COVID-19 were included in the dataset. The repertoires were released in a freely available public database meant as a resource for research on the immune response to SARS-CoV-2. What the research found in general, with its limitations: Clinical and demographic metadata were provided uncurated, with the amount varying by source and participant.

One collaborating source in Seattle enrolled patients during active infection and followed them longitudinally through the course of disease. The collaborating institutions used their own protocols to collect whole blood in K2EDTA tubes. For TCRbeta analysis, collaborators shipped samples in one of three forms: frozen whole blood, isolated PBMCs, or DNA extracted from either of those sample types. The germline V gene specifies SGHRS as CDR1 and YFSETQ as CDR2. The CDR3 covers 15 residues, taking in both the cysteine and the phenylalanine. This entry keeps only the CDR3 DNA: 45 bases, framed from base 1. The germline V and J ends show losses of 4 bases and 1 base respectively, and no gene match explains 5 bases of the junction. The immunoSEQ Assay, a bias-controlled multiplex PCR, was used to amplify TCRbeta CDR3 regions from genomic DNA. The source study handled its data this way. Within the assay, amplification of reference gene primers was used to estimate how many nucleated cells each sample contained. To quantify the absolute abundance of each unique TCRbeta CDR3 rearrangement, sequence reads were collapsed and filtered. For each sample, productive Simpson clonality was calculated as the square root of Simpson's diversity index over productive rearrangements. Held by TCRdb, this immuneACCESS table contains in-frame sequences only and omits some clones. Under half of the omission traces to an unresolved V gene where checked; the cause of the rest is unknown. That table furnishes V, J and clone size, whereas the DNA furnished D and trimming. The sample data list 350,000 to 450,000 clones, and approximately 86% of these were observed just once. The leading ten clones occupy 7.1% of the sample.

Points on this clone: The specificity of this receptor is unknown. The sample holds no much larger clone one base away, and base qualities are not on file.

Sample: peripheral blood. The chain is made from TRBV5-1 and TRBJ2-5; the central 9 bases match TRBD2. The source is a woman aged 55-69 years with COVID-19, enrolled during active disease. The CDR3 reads CASSPAGGPQETQYF. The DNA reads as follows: TGCGCCAGCAGCCCAGCGGGGGGCCCCCAAGAGACCCAGTACTTC.